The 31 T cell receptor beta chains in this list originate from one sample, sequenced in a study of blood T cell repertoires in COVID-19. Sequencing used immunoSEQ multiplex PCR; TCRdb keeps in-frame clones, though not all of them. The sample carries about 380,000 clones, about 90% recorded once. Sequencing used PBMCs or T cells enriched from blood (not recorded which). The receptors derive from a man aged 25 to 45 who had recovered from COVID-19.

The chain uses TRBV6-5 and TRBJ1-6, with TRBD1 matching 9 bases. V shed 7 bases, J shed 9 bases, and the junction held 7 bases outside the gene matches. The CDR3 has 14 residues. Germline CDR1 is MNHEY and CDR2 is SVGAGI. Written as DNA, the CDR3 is TGTGCCAGCACCAGACAGGGGGTAGGTTCACCCCTCCACTTT. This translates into CASTRQGVGSPLHF.

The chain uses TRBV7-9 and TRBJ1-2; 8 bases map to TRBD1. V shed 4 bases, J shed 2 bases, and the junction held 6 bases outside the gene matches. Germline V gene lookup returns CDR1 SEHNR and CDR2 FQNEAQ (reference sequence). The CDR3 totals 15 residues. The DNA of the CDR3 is TGTGCCAGCAGCTCTGACAGGGGAACCAACTATGGCTACACCTTC. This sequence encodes CASSSDRGTNYGYTF.

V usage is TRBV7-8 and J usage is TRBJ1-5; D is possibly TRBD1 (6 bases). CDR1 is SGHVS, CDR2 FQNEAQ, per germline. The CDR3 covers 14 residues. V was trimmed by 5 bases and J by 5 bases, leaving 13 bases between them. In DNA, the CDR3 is TGTGCCAGCAGCGTACAGGGCTTCTATCAGCCCCAGCATTTT. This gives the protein CASSVQGFYQPQHF.

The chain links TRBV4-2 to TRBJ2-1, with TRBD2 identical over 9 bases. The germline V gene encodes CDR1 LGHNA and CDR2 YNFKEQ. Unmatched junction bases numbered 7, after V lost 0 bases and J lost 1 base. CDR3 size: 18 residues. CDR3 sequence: CASSQDLSGGPSYNEQFF. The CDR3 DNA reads TGTGCCAGCAGCCAAGATCTCAGCGGGGGGCCTTCCTACAATGAGCAGTTCTTC.

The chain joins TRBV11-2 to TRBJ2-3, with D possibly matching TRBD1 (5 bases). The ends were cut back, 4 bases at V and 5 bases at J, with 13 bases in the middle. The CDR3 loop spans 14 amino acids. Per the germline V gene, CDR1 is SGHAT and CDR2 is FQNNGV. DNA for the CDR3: TGTGCCAGCAGCTCCAGGGTCACGGGAGATACGCAGTATTTT. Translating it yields CASSSRVTGDTQYF. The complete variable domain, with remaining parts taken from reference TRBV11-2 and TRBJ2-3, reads EAGVAQSPRYKIIEKRQSVAFWCNPISGHATLYWYQQILGQGPKLLIQFQNNGVVDDSQLPKDRFSAERLKGVDSTLKIQPAKLEDSAVYLCASSSRVTGDTQYFGPGTRLTVL.

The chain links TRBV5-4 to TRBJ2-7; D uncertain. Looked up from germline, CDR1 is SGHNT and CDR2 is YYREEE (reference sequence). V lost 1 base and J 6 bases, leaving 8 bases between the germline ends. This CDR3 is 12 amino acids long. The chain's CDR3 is CASSLNSLEQYF. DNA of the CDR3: TGTGCCAGCAGCTTGAATTCCCTCGAGCAGTACTTC.

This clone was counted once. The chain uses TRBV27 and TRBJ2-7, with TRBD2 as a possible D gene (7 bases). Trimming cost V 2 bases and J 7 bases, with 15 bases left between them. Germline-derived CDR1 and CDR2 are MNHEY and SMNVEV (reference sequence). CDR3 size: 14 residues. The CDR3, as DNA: TGTGCCAGCAGTTTACCCGGGGGGCCGGGGGAGCAGTACTTC. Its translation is CASSLPGGPGEQYF.

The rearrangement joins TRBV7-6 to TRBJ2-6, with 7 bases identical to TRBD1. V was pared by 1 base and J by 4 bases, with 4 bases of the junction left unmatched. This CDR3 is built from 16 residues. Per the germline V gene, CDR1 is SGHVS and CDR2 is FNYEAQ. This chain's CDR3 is CASSLEKGAGANVLTF. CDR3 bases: TGTGCCAGCAGCTTAGAGAAGGGGGCAGGGGCCAACGTCCTGACTTTC.

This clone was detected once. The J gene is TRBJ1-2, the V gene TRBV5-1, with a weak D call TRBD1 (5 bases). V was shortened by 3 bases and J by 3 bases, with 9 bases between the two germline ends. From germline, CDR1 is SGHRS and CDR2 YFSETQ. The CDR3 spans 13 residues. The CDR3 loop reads CASSSGGDYGYTF. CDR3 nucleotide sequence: TGCGCCAGCAGCTCCGGAGGGGACTATGGCTACACCTTC.

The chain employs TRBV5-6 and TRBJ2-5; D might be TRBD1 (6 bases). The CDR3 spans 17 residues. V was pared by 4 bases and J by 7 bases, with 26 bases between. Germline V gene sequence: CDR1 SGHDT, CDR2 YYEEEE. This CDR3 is CASSRPTGAGEVWTQYF. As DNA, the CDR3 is TGTGCCAGCAGCCGACCGACCGGGGCAGGGGAAGTATGGACCCAGTACTTC.

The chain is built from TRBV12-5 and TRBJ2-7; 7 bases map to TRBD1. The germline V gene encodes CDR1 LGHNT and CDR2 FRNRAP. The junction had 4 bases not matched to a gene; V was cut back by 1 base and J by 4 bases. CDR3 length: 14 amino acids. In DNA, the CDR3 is TGTGCTAGTGGTTTGGCCGACAGGGCGTACGAGCAGTACTTC. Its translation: CASGLADRAYEQYF.

The CDR3 coding sequence is TGTGCCAGCAGTGAAGAAGCAGAGCAGTACTTC. Translating it yields CASSEEAEQYF. This sequence joins TRBV6-1 and TRBJ2-7; D call uncertain. Between the trimmed V and J ends, which lost 1 base and 7 bases, there was a span of 5 bases. The germline V gene has CDR1 MNHNS and CDR2 SASEGT. This CDR3 has 11 residues.

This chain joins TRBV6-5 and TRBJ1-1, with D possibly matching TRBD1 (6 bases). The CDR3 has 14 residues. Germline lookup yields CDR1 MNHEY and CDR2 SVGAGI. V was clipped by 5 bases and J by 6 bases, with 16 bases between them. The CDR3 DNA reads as TGTGCCAGCAGTCACCAGGGGTTTGGTTCTGAAGCTTTCTTT. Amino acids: CASSHQGFGSEAFF.

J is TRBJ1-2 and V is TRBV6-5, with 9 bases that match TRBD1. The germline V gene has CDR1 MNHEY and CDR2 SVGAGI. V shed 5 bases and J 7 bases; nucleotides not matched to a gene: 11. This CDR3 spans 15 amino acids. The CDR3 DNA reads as TGTGCCAGCAGTCCTTCGGGACAGGGTTTTCTTGGCTACACCTTC. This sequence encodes CASSPSGQGFLGYTF.

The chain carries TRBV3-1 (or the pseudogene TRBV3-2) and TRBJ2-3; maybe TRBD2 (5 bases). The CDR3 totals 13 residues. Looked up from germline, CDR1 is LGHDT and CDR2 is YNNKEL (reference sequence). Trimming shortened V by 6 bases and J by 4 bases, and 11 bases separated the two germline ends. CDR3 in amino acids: CASSRGPPDTQYF. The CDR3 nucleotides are TGTGCCAGCAGTCGCGGGCCGCCAGATACGCAGTATTTT.

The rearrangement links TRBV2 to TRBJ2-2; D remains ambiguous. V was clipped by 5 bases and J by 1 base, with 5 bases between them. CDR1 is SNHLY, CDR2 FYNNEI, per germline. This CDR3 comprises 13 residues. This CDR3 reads CASSRQNTGELFF. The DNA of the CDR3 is TGTGCCAGCAGTCGACAGAACACCGGGGAGCTGTTTTTT.

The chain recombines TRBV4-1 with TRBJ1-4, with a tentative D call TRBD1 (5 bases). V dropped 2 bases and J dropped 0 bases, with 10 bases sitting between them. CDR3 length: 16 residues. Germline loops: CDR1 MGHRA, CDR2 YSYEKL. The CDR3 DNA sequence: TGCGCCAGCAGCCAACCCTGGACATCAACTAATGAAAAACTGTTTTTT. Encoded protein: CASSQPWTSTNEKLFF.

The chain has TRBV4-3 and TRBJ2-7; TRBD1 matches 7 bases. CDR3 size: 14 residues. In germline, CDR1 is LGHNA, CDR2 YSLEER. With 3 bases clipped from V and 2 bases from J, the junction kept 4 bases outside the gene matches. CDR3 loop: CASSQLGQAYEQYF. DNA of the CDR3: TGCGCCAGCAGCCAGCTAGGACAGGCCTACGAGCAGTACTTC.

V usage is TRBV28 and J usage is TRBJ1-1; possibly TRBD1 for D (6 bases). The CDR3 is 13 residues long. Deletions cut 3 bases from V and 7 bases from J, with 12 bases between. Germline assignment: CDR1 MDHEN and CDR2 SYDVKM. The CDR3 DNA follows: TGTGCCAGCAGTTTGAGGGGGGGCATTGAAGCTTTCTTT. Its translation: CASSLRGGIEAFF.

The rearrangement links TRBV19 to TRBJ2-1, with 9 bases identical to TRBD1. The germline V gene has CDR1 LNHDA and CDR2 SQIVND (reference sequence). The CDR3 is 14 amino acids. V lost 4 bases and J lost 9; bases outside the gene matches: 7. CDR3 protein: CASSKTQGAGEQFF. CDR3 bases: TGTGCCAGTAGTAAAACACAGGGGGCTGGTGAGCAGTTCTTC.

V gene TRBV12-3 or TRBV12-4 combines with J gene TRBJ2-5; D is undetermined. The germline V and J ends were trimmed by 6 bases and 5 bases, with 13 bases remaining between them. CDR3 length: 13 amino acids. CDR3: CASRPSAGETQYF. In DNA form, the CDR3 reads TGTGCCAGCAGACCCTCGGCCGGGGAGACCCAGTACTTC.

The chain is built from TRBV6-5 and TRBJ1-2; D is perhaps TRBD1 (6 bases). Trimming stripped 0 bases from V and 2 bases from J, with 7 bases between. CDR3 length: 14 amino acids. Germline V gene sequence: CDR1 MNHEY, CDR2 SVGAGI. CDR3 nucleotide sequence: TGTGCCAGCAGTTACTCGGACAGAAACTATGGCTACACCTTC. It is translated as CASSYSDRNYGYTF.

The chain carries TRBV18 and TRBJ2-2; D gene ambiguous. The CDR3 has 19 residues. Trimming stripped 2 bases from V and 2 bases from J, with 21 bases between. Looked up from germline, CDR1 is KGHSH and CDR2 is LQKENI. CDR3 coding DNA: TGTGCCAGCTCACCAAGTAGTAGGAGACGCCCCGCAAACACCGGGGAGCTGTTTTTT. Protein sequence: CASSPSSRRRPANTGELFF.

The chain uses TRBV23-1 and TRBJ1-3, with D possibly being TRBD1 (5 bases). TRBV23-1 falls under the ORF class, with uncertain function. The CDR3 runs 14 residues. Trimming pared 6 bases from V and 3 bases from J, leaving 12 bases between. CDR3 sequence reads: CASSKGANGNTIYF. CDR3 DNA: TGCGCCAGCAGCAAAGGGGCGAATGGAAACACCATATATTTT.

In DNA form, the CDR3 reads TGTGCTAGTGGACCAAGACTCACAGGGAATAATTCACCCCTCCACTTT. Protein sequence: CASGPRLTGNNSPLHF. The chain employs TRBV12-5 and TRBJ1-6; D is possibly TRBD1 (6 bases). Germline V gene sequence: CDR1 LGHNT, CDR2 FRNRAP. V lost 6 bases, J lost 5 bases, and 17 bases lay in between. The CDR3 is made up of 16 amino acids. Complete variable domain (other parts from reference TRBV12-5 and TRBJ1-6): DARVTQTPRHKVTEMGQEVTMRCQPILGHNTVFWYRQTMMQGLELLAYFRNRAPLDDSGMPKDRFSAEMPDATLATLKIQPSEPRDSAVYFCASGPRLTGNNSPLHFGNGTRLTVT.

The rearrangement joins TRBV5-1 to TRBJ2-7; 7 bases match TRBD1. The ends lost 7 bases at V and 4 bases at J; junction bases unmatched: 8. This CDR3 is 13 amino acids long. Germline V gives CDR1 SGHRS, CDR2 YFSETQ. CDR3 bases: TGCGCCAGCGGCCGGGACAGCTGGTACGAGCAGTACTTC. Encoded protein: CASGRDSWYEQYF.

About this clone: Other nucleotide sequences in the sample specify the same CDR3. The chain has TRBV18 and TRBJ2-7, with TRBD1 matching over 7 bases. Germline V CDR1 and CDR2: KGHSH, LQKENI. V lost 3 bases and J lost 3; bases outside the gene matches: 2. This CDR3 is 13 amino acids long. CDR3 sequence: CASSPGQNYEQYF. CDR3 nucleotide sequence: TGTGCCAGCTCACCGGGACAGAACTACGAGCAGTACTTC. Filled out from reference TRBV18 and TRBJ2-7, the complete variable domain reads NAGVMQNPRHLVRRRGQEARLRCSPMKGHSHVYWYRQLPEEGLKFMVYLQKENIIDESGMPKERFSAEFPKEGPSILRIQQVVRGDSAAYFCASSPGQNYEQYFGPGTRLTVT.

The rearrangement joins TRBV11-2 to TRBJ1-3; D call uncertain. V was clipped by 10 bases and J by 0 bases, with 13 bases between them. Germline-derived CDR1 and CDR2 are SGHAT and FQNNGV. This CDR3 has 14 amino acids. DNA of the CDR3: TGTGCCACGTCCTCCGGACTCTCTGGAAACACCATATATTTT. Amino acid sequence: CATSSGLSGNTIYF.

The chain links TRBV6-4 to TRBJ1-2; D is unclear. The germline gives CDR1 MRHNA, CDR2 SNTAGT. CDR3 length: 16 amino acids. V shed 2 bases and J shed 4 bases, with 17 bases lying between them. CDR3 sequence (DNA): TGTGCCAGCAGTGACCCGCGCGGGCCATACTTCTATGGCTACACCTTC. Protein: CASSDPRGPYFYGYTF.

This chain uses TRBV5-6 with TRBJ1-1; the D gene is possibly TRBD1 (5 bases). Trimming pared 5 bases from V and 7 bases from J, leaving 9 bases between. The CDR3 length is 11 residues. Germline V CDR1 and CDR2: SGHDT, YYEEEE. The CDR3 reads CASRGGVEAFF. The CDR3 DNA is TGTGCCAGCAGGGGGGGAGTTGAAGCTTTCTTT.

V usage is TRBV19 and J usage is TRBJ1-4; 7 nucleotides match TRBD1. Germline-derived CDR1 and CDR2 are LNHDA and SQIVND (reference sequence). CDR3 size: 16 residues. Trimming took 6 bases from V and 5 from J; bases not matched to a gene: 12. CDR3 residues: CASSTIFEGANEKLFF. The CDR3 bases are TGTGCCAGTAGCACTATTTTTGAGGGGGCGAATGAAAAACTGTTTTTT. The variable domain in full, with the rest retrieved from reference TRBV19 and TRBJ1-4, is DGGITQSPKYLFRKEGQNVTLSCEQNLNHDAMYWYRQDPGQGLRLIYYSQIVNDFQKGDIAEGYSVSREKKESFPLTVTSAQKNPTAFYLCASSTIFEGANEKLFFGSGTQLSVL.